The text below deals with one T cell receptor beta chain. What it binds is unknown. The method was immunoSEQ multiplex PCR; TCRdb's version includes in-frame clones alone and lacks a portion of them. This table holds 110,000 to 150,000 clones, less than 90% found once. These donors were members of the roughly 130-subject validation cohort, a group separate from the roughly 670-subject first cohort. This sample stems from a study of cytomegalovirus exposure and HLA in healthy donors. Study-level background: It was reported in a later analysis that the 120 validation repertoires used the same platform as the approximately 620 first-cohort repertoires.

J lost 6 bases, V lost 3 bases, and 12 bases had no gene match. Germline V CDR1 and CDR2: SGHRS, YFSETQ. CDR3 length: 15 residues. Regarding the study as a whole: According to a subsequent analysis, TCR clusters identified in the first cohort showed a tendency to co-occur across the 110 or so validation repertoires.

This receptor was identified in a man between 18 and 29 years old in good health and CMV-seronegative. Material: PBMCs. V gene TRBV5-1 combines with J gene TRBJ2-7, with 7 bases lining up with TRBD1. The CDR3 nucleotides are TGCGCCAGCAGCTCCCGAGGGGGCTCAACCGTCGAGCAGTACTTC. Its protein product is CASSSRGGSTVEQYF.